This is a list of T cell receptor beta chains from one sample in a study of T cell changes during pregnancy in multiple sclerosis. TCRdb's table, derived via immunoSEQ multiplex PCR, lists solely in-frame clones and lacks some. The table has 28,000 or so clones, 80% to 95% seen once. The sample here was CD8+ T cells from peripheral blood mononuclear cells, taken before pregnancy. Receptors originate from a female donor with multiple sclerosis, enrolled in a pregnancy study. The CDR3 runs from the conserved cysteine through the conserved F or W. The D gene is left open where the match is weak. Size is omitted from some rows. Given values are once, few, many or a class for expanded clones.

j_gene | v_gene | d_gene | abundance | CDR3nt | CDR3aa
TRBJ2-1 | TRBV19 | TRBD2 | few | TGTGCCAGTAGTATAGGGATTTTGCGGGAGAACAATGAGCAGTTCTTC | CASSIGILRENNEQFF
TRBJ1-1 | TRBV7-9 | TRBD1 | . | TGTGCCAGCAGCCCGGGGGGGGGACAGGGGAGAACTGAAGCTTTCTTT | CASSPGGGQGRTEAFF
TRBJ2-7 | TRBV14 | . | . | TGTGCCAGCAGCCAAGATATTGTTCGCTACGAGCAGTACTTC | CASSQDIVRYEQYF
TRBJ2-7 | TRBV14 | . | . | TGTGCCAGCAGCCAGGTTAGCGGCTACGAGCAGTACTTC | CASSQVSGYEQYF
TRBJ2-7 | TRBV7-9 | TRBD1 | . | TGTGCCAGCAGCTTCCGGGACAGTCCCTACGAGCAGTACTTC | CASSFRDSPYEQYF
TRBJ1-2 | TRBV28 | TRBD1 | once | TGTGCCAGCAGTCCTCGGGACAGAGCTACCAACTATGGCTACACCTTC | CASSPRDRATNYGYTF
TRBJ1-1 | TRBV4-2 | . | . | TGTGCCAGCAGCCAAGCGGAAGGCGGGGGGAACACTGAAGCTTTCTTT | CASSQAEGGGNTEAFF
TRBJ2-2 | TRBV2 | TRBD2 | once | TGTGCCAGCACAGCGGGAGATAGGACCGGGGAGCTGTTTTTT | CASTAGDRTGELFF
TRBJ2-3 | TRBV15 | . | . | TGTGCCACCAGCAGAGGGGGAGCGGAGGCTACAGATACGCAGTATTTT | CATSRGGAEATDTQYF
TRBJ2-1 | TRBV19 | . | . | TGTGCCAGTAGCCTCGGGAGCTCCTACAATGAGCAGTTCTTC | CASSLGSSYNEQFF
TRBJ1-4 | TRBV2 | . | . | TGTGCCAGCCGTGGCCAACAGGACGCGGAAAAACTGTTTTTT | CASRGQQDAEKLFF
TRBJ1-2 | TRBV4-3 | TRBD1 | . | TGCGCCAGCAGCCAAGACAGGGGGCTTAACTATGGCTACACCTTC | CASSQDRGLNYGYTF
TRBJ2-2 | TRBV5-4 | . | . | TGTGCCAGCAGCAAGTCAGAGGCGACCGGGGAGCTGTTTTTT | CASSKSEATGELFF
TRBJ2-7 | TRBV5-6 | TRBD2 | . | TGTGCCAGCAGCTTGGGTCTAGCGGACTCCTACGAGCAGTACTTC | CASSLGLADSYEQYF
TRBJ2-1 | TRBV7-9 | . | . | TGTGCCAGCAGCTTAGGTCCTACTCATGAGCAGTTCTTC | CASSLGPTHEQFF
TRBJ2-2 | TRBV10-2 | . | . | TGCGCCAGCAGTGACCTTAGCTTTGGGGAGCTGTTTTTT | CASSDLSFGELFF
TRBJ1-5 | TRBV7-9 | . | few | TGTGCCAGCAGCCTACAGAGCAATCAGCCCCAGCATTTT | CASSLQSNQPQHF
TRBJ2-7 | TRBV10-3 | . | . | TGTGCCACACAGGCAGGGGTTGAGCAGTACTTC | CATQAGVEQYF
TRBJ1-2 | TRBV4-2 | . | . | TGTGCCAGCAGCCAGAACTTCGGAGAAATAGGATCCCCTAACTATGGCTACACCTTC | CASSQNFGEIGSPNYGYTF
TRBJ2-1 | TRBV4-2 | TRBD2 | . | TGTGCCAGCAGTCCCCGCCTACTAGCGGGGAGCTCCTACAATGAGCAGTTCTTC | CASSPRLLAGSSYNEQFF
TRBJ2-1 | TRBV4-3 | TRBD2 | once | TGCGCCAGCAGCCAACAAGCGGGAGCAAGCTCCTACAATGAGCAGTTCTTC | CASSQQAGASSYNEQFF
TRBJ2-7 | TRBV29-1 | TRBD1 | . | TGCAGCGTTGGGGCGACAGGGGGCCAACGTTACTCCTACGAGCAGTACTTC | CSVGATGGQRYSYEQYF
TRBJ2-7 | TRBV4-1 | TRBD2 | . | TGCGCCAGCAGCCACGGGCGGCGAGCGGGAGGGTTTGAGCAGTACTTC | CASSHGRRAGGFEQYF
TRBJ2-7 | TRBV7-9 | . | once | TGTGCCAGCAGCTTAGGTTATGAGGTATCCTACGAGCAGTACTTC | CASSLGYEVSYEQYF
TRBJ2-1 | TRBV6-1 | . | . | TGTGCCAGCAGCGGTGGGGAGTCCTACAATGAGCAGTTCTTC | CASSGGESYNEQFF
TRBJ2-3 | TRBV7-3 | . | . | TGTGCCAGCAGCTCCGCTAGCTACACAGATACGCAGTATTTT | CASSSASYTDTQYF
TRBJ2-2 | TRBV5-8 | . | . | TGTGCCAGCAGCTTTCGGGGGATGGACACCGGGGAGCTGTTTTTT | CASSFRGMDTGELFF
TRBJ2-1 | TRBV7-9 | TRBD2 | few | TGTGCCAGCAGCCCTACTAGCGGGAGTACCCCTGAGCAGTTCTTC | CASSPTSGSTPEQFF
TRBJ2-7 | TRBV4-1 | . | once | TGCGCCAGCAGTAGGGGGACGATTGACGAGCAGTACTTC | CASSRGTIDEQYF
TRBJ1-5 | TRBV28 | TRBD1 | . | TGTGCCAGCAGTCAGGACAGGGGAGGGTTTCAGCCCCAGCATTTT | CASSQDRGGFQPQHF
TRBJ1-5 | TRBV27 | . | . | TGTGCCAGCAGCCCCACCCTAAATCAGCCCCAGCATTTT | CASSPTLNQPQHF
TRBJ2-5 | TRBV18 | TRBD1 | . | TGTGCCAGCTCACCCGGGACAGGGCAAGAGACCCAGTACTTC | CASSPGTGQETQYF
TRBJ1-2 | TRBV19 | . | . | TGTGCCAGTAGCCCGGTTCAGGGAGGGGGCTACACCTTC | CASSPVQGGGYTF
TRBJ1-2 | TRBV4-3 | TRBD1 | . | TGCGCCAGCAGCCAAGATCGTCGACAGGGGGCACCTTTCTGCTATGGCTACACCTTC | CASSQDRRQGAPFCYGYTF
TRBJ2-1 | TRBV27 | TRBD2 | . | TGTGCCAGCAGCTCATTTCCGCGGGAGGATCAAAATGAGCAGTTCTTC | CASSSFPREDQNEQFF
TRBJ2-2 | TRBV27 | TRBD1 | . | TGTGCCAGCAGTCCCAGGACAGGTAATAACGGGGAGCTGTTTTTT | CASSPRTGNNGELFF
TRBJ1-1 | TRBV7-9 | . | . | TGTGCCAGCAGCTTAAGTGAAGGGACACTAACTGAAGCTTTCTTT | CASSLSEGTLTEAFF
TRBJ2-2 | TRBV19 | . | . | TGTGCCAGTAGTCCCCTGGGGGCAATCACCGGGGAGCTGTTTTTT | CASSPLGAITGELFF
TRBJ2-7 | TRBV4-2 | TRBD2 | . | TGTGCCAGCAGCCAATTAGCGGGAGGGTCCTACGAGCAGTACTTC | CASSQLAGGSYEQYF
TRBJ2-1 | TRBV2 | TRBD1 | . | TGTGCCAACCGGGACAGGCTCAATGAGCAGTTCTTC | CANRDRLNEQFF
TRBJ2-4 | TRBV11-3 | . | . | TGTGCCAGCAGCCACGGAGGACCCTTAAACATTCAGTACTTC | CASSHGGPLNIQYF
TRBJ2-6 | TRBV28 | TRBD2 | . | TGTGCCAGCAGTTCCGAGATAGCGGGAGGACTCATCTCTGGGGCCAACGTCCTGACTTTC | CASSSEIAGGLISGANVLTF
TRBJ2-1 | TRBV27 | TRBD2 | . | TGTGCCAGCAGTTTAGGCGGGAGAATAAATGAGCAGTTCTTC | CASSLGGRINEQFF
TRBJ2-6 | TRBV29-1 | TRBD1 | . | TGCAGCGTAAGCTTCGACAGGGATATCTCTGGGGCCAACGTCCTGACTTTC | CSVSFDRDISGANVLTF
TRBJ2-7 | TRBV2 | TRBD1 | . | TGTGCCAGAGCAAGGGACAGGACCTACGAGCAGTACTTC | CARARDRTYEQYF
TRBJ2-7 | TRBV28 | TRBD2 | . | TGTGCCAGCAGTTTGGCTAGCGGGTACACCTACGAGCAGTACTTC | CASSLASGYTYEQYF
TRBJ1-1 | TRBV30 | . | few | TGTGCCTGGAGGGGGGGTCTTGAAGCTTTCTTT | CAWRGGLEAFF
TRBJ1-1 | TRBV11-2 | . | . | TGTGCCAGCAGCTTATACCAGGGCAATGAAGCTTTCTTT | CASSLYQGNEAFF
TRBJ2-2 | TRBV5-4 | TRBD1 | . | TGTGCCAGCAGCCCCAGGACAGGGGATGGAAGCGGGGAGCTGTTTTTT | CASSPRTGDGSGELFF
TRBJ1-5 | TRBV4-3 | TRBD1 | . | TGCGCCAGCAGCCAAGACAGGGGGCTTTTTCAGCCCCAGCATTTT | CASSQDRGLFQPQHF
TRBJ1-2 | TRBV11-1 | . | . | TGTGCCAGCAGCCTATTGGGAGGCTATGGCTACACCTTC | CASSLLGGYGYTF
TRBJ2-7 | TRBV29-1 | TRBD1 | . | TGCAGCGTTGGAGAGGGGGCGCAGAAGCAGTACTTC | CSVGEGAQKQYF
TRBJ2-7 | TRBV6-1 | . | . | TGTGCCAGCAGACTCACAGAGTTGGATACCTACGAGCAGTACTTC | CASRLTELDTYEQYF
TRBJ2-3 | TRBV6-4 | TRBD2 | . | TGTGCCAGCAGTCAAAACCTAGCGGATAGCACAGATACGCAGTATTTT | CASSQNLADSTDTQYF
TRBJ2-7 | TRBV29-1 | . | . | TGCAGCGTTGTGGCAGGGGCCTACGAGCAGTACTTC | CSVVAGAYEQYF
TRBJ2-2 | TRBV6-5 | . | . | TGTGCCAGCAGTTACGGCGGGGACACCGGGGAGCTGTTTTTT | CASSYGGDTGELFF
TRBJ2-7 | TRBV7-3 | TRBD2 | . | TGTGCCAGCAGCTTCGGGGGGGGCTACTACGAGCAGTACTTC | CASSFGGGYYEQYF